Listed here are 31 T cell receptor beta chains from one sample, sequenced in a study of radiotherapy plus CTLA-4 blockade in lung cancer. Data came from immunoSEQ multiplex PCR; TCRdb stores just in-frame clones and leaves some out. There are 25,000 to 40,000 clones in the sample; roughly 70% occur only once, and approximately 3.9% lies in the top ten. Sequenced here: peripheral blood, sampled from a patient treated with radiotherapy plus ipilimumab. The receptors come from a human donor with non-small cell lung cancer who had stable disease on radiotherapy plus ipilimumab.

There are a few counts of this clone. This chain links TRBV18 with TRBJ2-2; D is ambiguous. This CDR3 comprises 13 residues. Germline CDR1 KGHSH, CDR2 LQKENI. V was trimmed by 3 bases and J by 5 bases, leaving 7 bases between them. For the CDR3, the DNA is TGTGCCAGCTCACCTGCCGTAACCGGGGAGCTGTTTTTT. Translating gives CASSPAVTGELFF.

This clone was recorded a few times. The V gene is TRBV10-3, the J gene TRBJ2-7; D is possibly TRBD1 (6 bases). This CDR3 contains 12 residues. Trimming shortened V by 8 bases and J by 4 bases, and 12 bases separated the two germline ends. CDR1 ENHRY and CDR2 SYGVKD come from the germline V gene. As DNA, the CDR3 is TGTGCCATCCGGGACATGTGGTACGAGCAGTACTTC. The encoded protein is CAIRDMWYEQYF.

This chain joins TRBV28 and TRBJ2-3, with 7 bases aligning to TRBD2. Germline CDR1 and CDR2: MDHEN and SYDVKM. The J segment lost 3 bases and the V segment lost 3 bases, leaving 0 bases of the junction unmatched. The CDR3 contains 13 residues. The CDR3 sequence is CASSFSGTDTQYF. DNA for the CDR3: TGTGCCAGCAGTTTTAGCGGGACAGATACGCAGTATTTT.

This chain connects TRBV23-1 to TRBJ2-7; TRBD2 matches at 11 bases. TRBV23-1 is given ORF status, its function remaining uncertain. V shed 3 bases, J shed 0 bases, and the junction held 10 bases outside the gene matches. The CDR3 length is 18 residues. CDR3 in amino acids: CASSHLSGRAKDSYEQYF. CDR3 DNA sequence: TGCGCCAGCAGTCACCTTAGCGGGAGGGCCAAGGACTCCTACGAGCAGTACTTC.

This clone was found a few times. The chain employs TRBV28 and TRBJ1-2; 7 bases are a match to TRBD1. CDR1 MDHEN and CDR2 SYDVKM come from the germline V gene. CDR3 length: 15 amino acids. The J segment lost 4 bases and the V segment lost 6 bases, leaving 11 bases of the junction unmatched. CDR3 sequence reads: CASSYPTGSSYGYTF. The CDR3 DNA is TGTGCCAGCAGCTACCCGACAGGGTCGAGCTATGGCTACACCTTC.

The DNA for the CDR3 is TGCGCCAGCAGCTTGGGGGGCTTTAACACTGAAGCTTTCTTT. It specifies CASSLGGFNTEAFF. The chain recombines TRBV5-1 with TRBJ1-1; possible D gene TRBD1, 5 bases. The CDR3 consists of 14 residues. Germline assignment: CDR1 SGHRS and CDR2 YFSETQ. Deletions cut 0 bases from V and 2 bases from J, with 8 bases between.

The rearrangement uses TRBV28 and TRBJ2-3, with D uncertain. The V gene's germline CDR1 is MDHEN and CDR2 SYDVKM. The V gene lost 2 bases and the J gene lost 2 bases, with 5 bases spanning the gap. The CDR3 loop spans 13 amino acids. DNA for the CDR3: TGTGCCAGCAGTTTACCAGCCACAGATACGCAGTATTTT. Translated: CASSLPATDTQYF.

The gene calls are TRBV5-5 and TRBJ2-1; D is tentatively TRBD1 or TRBD2 (5 bases each). The CDR3 contains 17 residues. The germline CDR1 and CDR2 sequences are SGHKS and YYEKEE (reference sequence). The V end was cut by 1 base, the J end by 0 bases, with 14 bases between. The CDR3 region is CASSLLLAGSSYNEQFF. The CDR3 nucleotides read TGTGCCAGCAGCTTGCTTCTAGCAGGGAGCTCCTACAATGAGCAGTTCTTC.

The V call is TRBV5-5, the J call TRBJ2-2; D is unclear. V dropped 3 bases and J dropped 0 bases, with 12 bases sitting between them. Germline assignment: CDR1 SGHKS and CDR2 YYEKEE (reference sequence). The CDR3 is 16 residues long. The CDR3: CASSSYTLANTGELFF. The CDR3 DNA is TGTGCCAGCAGCTCGTACACACTGGCGAACACCGGGGAGCTGTTTTTT.

The chain employs TRBV5-1 and TRBJ2-7; D gene uncertain. V lost 6 bases and J 0 bases, leaving 7 bases between the germline ends. The CDR3 contains 12 residues. Germline V gene lookup returns CDR1 SGHRS and CDR2 YFSETQ. CDR3 region: CASTDVSYEQYF. CDR3 DNA: TGCGCCAGCACGGACGTCTCCTACGAGCAGTACTTC.

The chain recombines TRBV28 with TRBJ1-2; D remains unclear. Germline CDR1 reads MDHEN; CDR2 reads SYDVKM. The V end lost 8 bases, the J end lost 1 base, and 11 bases lay between the germline ends. The CDR3 loop spans 13 amino acids. Here the CDR3 reads CASLKPGNYGYTF. For the CDR3, the DNA is TGTGCCAGCCTCAAACCCGGTAACTATGGCTACACCTTC.

The rearrangement links TRBV5-1 to TRBJ2-5; D perhaps matches TRBD1 (6 bases). Trimming shortened V by 0 bases and J by 1 base, and 10 bases separated the two germline ends. Germline CDR1 SGHRS, CDR2 YFSETQ. This CDR3 spans 15 amino acids. The CDR3 DNA sequence: TGCGCCAGCAGCTTGGGGGGGCTTGGCCAAGAGACCCAGTACTTC. Amino acid sequence: CASSLGGLGQETQYF.

The chain combines TRBV7-2 with TRBJ2-4, with TRBD1 matching 11 bases. J gave up 3 bases and V 3 bases, and 7 bases lay outside the gene matches. Germline CDR1 reads SGHTA; CDR2 reads FQGNSA. This CDR3 comprises 17 residues. CDR3 in amino acids: CASSLMWGQGGKNIQYF. The CDR3 DNA reads as TGTGCCAGCAGCTTGATGTGGGGACAGGGGGGCAAAAACATTCAGTACTTC. Based on the CDR3 plus reference TRBV7-2 and TRBJ2-4, the full variable domain is GAGVSQSPSNKVTEKGKDVELRCDPISGHTALYWYRQSLGQGLEFLIYFQGNSAPDKSGLPSDRFSAERTGGSVSTLTIQRTQQEDSAVYLCASSLMWGQGGKNIQYFGAGTRLSVL.

V gene TRBV23-1 combines with J gene TRBJ2-7; 7 bases fit TRBD2. TRBV23-1 is placed among ORFs of uncertain function. CDR3 length: 15 residues. J lost 4 bases, V lost 3 bases, and 9 bases had no gene match. Here the CDR3 reads CASSQVKRDRYEQYF. CDR3 sequence (DNA): TGCGCCAGCAGTCAGGTGAAGCGGGATCGGTACGAGCAGTACTTC.

V usage is TRBV6-5 and J usage is TRBJ2-5; 11 nucleotides agree with TRBD2. CDR3 length: 14 amino acids. The J segment lost 5 bases and the V segment lost 8 bases, leaving 7 bases of the junction unmatched. CDR1 MNHEY and CDR2 SVGAGI come from the germline V gene. The CDR3 spells CASGRLAGFETQYF. The CDR3 DNA is TGTGCCAGCGGAAGACTAGCGGGATTCGAGACCCAGTACTTC.

This clone was counted once. Relative to the germline gene, one junction end is altered; a read error may explain this. V and J are TRBV7-7 and TRBJ2-1; a weak D match, TRBD2 (5 bases). Germline CDR1 is SSHAT and CDR2 is FNYEAQ (reference sequence). The CDR3 loop spans 14 amino acids. The CDR3 loop is CASSLDSGGYEQFF. DNA of the CDR3: TGTGCTAGCAGCTTAGATTCCGGAGGTTATGAGCAGTTCTTC.

This rearrangement joins TRBV19 to TRBJ2-2, with D tentatively TRBD1 or TRBD2 (5 bases each). The CDR3 spans 15 residues. The germline CDR1 and CDR2 sequences are LNHDA and SQIVND (reference sequence). The V gene lost 1 base and the J gene lost 4 bases, with 10 bases spanning the gap. CDR3 sequence reads: CASSIGLRGTGELFF. CDR3 in DNA: TGTGCCAGTAGTATAGGCCTGAGGGGCACCGGGGAGCTGTTTTTT.

V usage is TRBV11-3 and J usage is TRBJ2-3; the D gene is possibly TRBD2 (6 bases). Germline CDR1 SGHNT, CDR2 YENEEA. This CDR3 comprises 14 residues. Between the trimmed V and J ends, which lost 3 bases and 4 bases, there was a span of 11 bases. The CDR3 here is CASSFPGAADTQYF. The CDR3 DNA reads TGTGCCAGCAGCTTTCCGGGAGCGGCAGATACGCAGTATTTT.

The chain has TRBV6-5 and TRBJ2-7; possibly TRBD2 for D (5 bases). This CDR3 spans 15 amino acids. Germline V CDR1 and CDR2: MNHEY, SVGAGI. V was shortened by 0 bases and J by 6 bases, with 15 bases between the two germline ends. The CDR3 coding sequence is TGTGCCAGCAGTTACTCGCAGGAGGTTTTACCCGAGCAGTACTTC. Its protein is CASSYSQEVLPEQYF.

The chain is built from TRBV19 and TRBJ1-2, with a tentative D call TRBD1 (5 bases). Trimming left V 7 bases short and J 8 bases short, with 11 bases between. CDR3 length: 11 residues. Germline-derived CDR1 and CDR2 are LNHDA and SQIVND (reference sequence). CDR3 nucleotides: TGTGCCAGTAACCAGGGCGACGGCTACACCTTC. This translates into CASNQGDGYTF.

This chain joins TRBV5-1 and TRBJ2-1; 12 bases match TRBD2. This CDR3 spans 17 amino acids. J gave up 7 bases and V 4 bases, and 12 bases lay outside the gene matches. The V gene's germline CDR1 is SGHRS and CDR2 YFSETQ. The CDR3 nucleotides are TGCGCCAGCAGCCGTCAGCTAGCGGGAGGGAGAAGGAATGAGCAGTTCTTC. It translates to CASSRQLAGGRRNEQFF.

This rearrangement joins TRBV5-6 to TRBJ1-5; D perhaps matches TRBD1 (6 bases). The V end was cut by 4 bases, the J end by 4 bases, with 12 bases between. Per germline, CDR1 SGHDT and CDR2 YYEEEE. This CDR3 spans 14 amino acids. The CDR3 DNA is TGTGCCAGCAGCGCGGCAGGGGAAAATCAGCCCCAGCATTTT. It is translated as CASSAAGENQPQHF.

This chain joins TRBV7-9 and TRBJ1-1; no definite D call. CDR1 is SEHNR and CDR2 is FQNEAQ in the germline V gene (reference sequence). This CDR3 contains 13 residues. Deletions cut 2 bases from V and 0 bases from J, with 4 bases between. CDR3: CASSLTVNTEAFF. The CDR3 DNA reads TGTGCCAGCAGCTTAACGGTGAACACTGAAGCTTTCTTT. Using reference TRBV7-9 and TRBJ1-1 for the parts outside the CDR3, the full variable domain is DTGVSQNPRHKITKRGQNVTFRCDPISEHNRLYWYRQTLGQGPEFLTYFQNEAQLEKSRLLSDRFSAERPKGSFSTLEIQRTEQGDSAMYLCASSLTVNTEAFFGQGTRLTVV.

This clone is medium-sized within its sample. This chain joins TRBV12-5 and TRBJ2-7; 15 bases are shared with TRBD2. Per germline, CDR1 LGHNT and CDR2 FRNRAP. Germline trimming cut 4 bases from V and 3 bases from J; bases unmatched to any gene: 7. The CDR3 contains 17 residues. This CDR3 reads CASGSRTSGRDNYEQYF. CDR3 bases: TGTGCTAGTGGTTCAAGGACTAGCGGGAGGGATAACTACGAGCAGTACTTC.

For the CDR3, the DNA is TGTGCCAGCACCGAGGGGTTGACTTTGAATGAGCAGTTCTTC. Translating it yields CASTEGLTLNEQFF. V gene TRBV2 combines with J gene TRBJ2-1, with D perhaps given as TRBD1 or TRBD2 (5 bases each). Germline V gives CDR1 SNHLY, CDR2 FYNNEI. V was shortened by 7 bases and J by 7 bases, with 17 bases between the two germline ends. The CDR3 totals 14 residues. The full variable domain, in which reference TRBV2 and TRBJ2-1 provide the parts outside the CDR3, is EPEVTQTPSHQVTQMGQEVILRCVPISNHLYFYWYRQILGQKVEFLVSFYNNEISEKSEIFDDQFSVERPDGSNFTLKIRSTKLEDSAMYFCASTEGLTLNEQFFGPGTRLTVL.

The rearrangement joins TRBV11-3 to TRBJ2-7; 7 bases are a match to TRBD1. This CDR3 has 15 amino acids. Germline trimming cut 5 bases from V and 3 bases from J; bases unmatched to any gene: 10. CDR1 and CDR2 from the germline V gene are SGHNT and YENEEA. CDR3: CASSSSGTADYEQYF. The DNA of the CDR3 is TGTGCCAGCAGCAGCTCGGGGACAGCTGACTACGAGCAGTACTTC.

The V call is TRBV6-4, the J call TRBJ1-5; TRBD1 matches 7 bases. Trimming removed 6 bases from V and 2 bases from J; junction bases left unmatched: 4. Germline CDR1 reads MRHNA; CDR2 reads SNTAGT. CDR3 length: 14 residues. CDR3 residues: CASSPTGGNQPQHF. The CDR3, as DNA: TGTGCCAGCAGCCCAACAGGGGGCAATCAGCCCCAGCATTTT.

The chain uses TRBV6-1 and TRBJ2-5; D possibly corresponds to TRBD2 (5 bases). The CDR3 sequence is 15 residues long. Germline-derived CDR1 and CDR2 are MNHNS and SASEGT. V gave up 1 base and J gave up 1 base, with 10 bases separating them. This CDR3 reads CASSEVPGIQETQYF. The CDR3 region has the DNA TGTGCCAGCAGTGAAGTTCCGGGAATCCAAGAGACCCAGTACTTC.

The chain couples TRBV2 to TRBJ1-5; 8 bases line up with TRBD1. The CDR3 is 14 amino acids. Per germline, CDR1 SNHLY and CDR2 FYNNEI. V dropped 6 bases and J dropped 6; count of bases not matched to a gene: 7. The CDR3 spells CASRGTGRSQPQHF. In nucleotides, the CDR3 is TGTGCCAGCAGGGGGACAGGCAGAAGTCAGCCCCAGCATTTT. The entire variable domain, with the rest obtained from reference TRBV2 and TRBJ1-5, is as follows: EPEVTQTPSHQVTQMGQEVILRCVPISNHLYFYWYRQILGQKVEFLVSFYNNEISEKSEIFDDQFSVERPDGSNFTLKIRSTKLEDSAMYFCASRGTGRSQPQHFGDGTRLSIL.

The gene calls are TRBV9 and TRBJ2-5, with 7 nucleotides matching TRBD2. The V gene end was trimmed by 0 bases and the J gene end by 2 bases; junction bases not matched to a gene: 4. The CDR3 runs to 15 residues. Germline lookup yields CDR1 SGDLS and CDR2 YYNGEE. CDR3 sequence (DNA): TGTGCCAGCAGCGTAGCTCCAGCGGGACAAGAGACCCAGTACTTC. This sequence encodes CASSVAPAGQETQYF. Together with reference TRBV9 and TRBJ2-5, the CDR3 gives the full variable domain: DSGVTQTPKHLITATGQRVTLRCSPRSGDLSVYWYQQSLDQGLQFLIQYYNGEERAKGNILERFSAQQFPDLHSELNLSSLELGDSALYFCASSVAPAGQETQYFGPGTRLLVL.

The chain links TRBV5-1 to TRBJ2-7; perhaps TRBD1 as D (6 bases). The ends were cut back, 0 bases at V and 4 bases at J, with 11 bases in the middle. The CDR3 loop spans 14 amino acids. The germline gives CDR1 SGHRS, CDR2 YFSETQ. CDR3 loop: CASSLGNRAYEQYF. As DNA, the CDR3 is TGCGCCAGCAGCTTGGGGAACAGGGCTTACGAGCAGTACTTC. The full variable domain, its missing parts supplied by reference TRBV5-1 and TRBJ2-7, is KAGVTQTPRYLIKTRGQQVTLSCSPISGHRSVSWYQQTPGQGLQFLFEYFSETQRNKGNFPGRFSGRQFSNSRSEMNVSTLELGDSALYLCASSLGNRAYEQYFGPGTRLTVT.